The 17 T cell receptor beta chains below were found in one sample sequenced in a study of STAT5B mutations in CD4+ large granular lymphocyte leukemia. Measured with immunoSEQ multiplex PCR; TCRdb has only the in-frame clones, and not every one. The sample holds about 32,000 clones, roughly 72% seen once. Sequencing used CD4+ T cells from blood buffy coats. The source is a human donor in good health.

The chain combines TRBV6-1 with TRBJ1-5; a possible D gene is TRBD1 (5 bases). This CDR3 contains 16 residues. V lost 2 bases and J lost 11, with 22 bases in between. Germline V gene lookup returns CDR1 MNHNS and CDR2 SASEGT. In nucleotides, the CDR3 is TGTGCCAGCAGTGAAAGATTGGGGCAGCGGCCCGGGGCCCAGCATTTT. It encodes CASSERLGQRPGAQHF.

CDR3 loop: CASSVHRDSGANVLTF. The CDR3 nucleotides are TGTGCCAGTAGTGTCCACAGGGACTCTGGGGCCAACGTCCTGACTTTC. The chain recombines TRBV19 with TRBJ2-6, with D perhaps TRBD1 (6 bases). The germline CDR1 and CDR2 sequences are LNHDA and SQIVND (reference sequence). This CDR3 is 16 amino acids long. The ends were cut back, 5 bases at V and 0 bases at J, with 11 bases in the middle.

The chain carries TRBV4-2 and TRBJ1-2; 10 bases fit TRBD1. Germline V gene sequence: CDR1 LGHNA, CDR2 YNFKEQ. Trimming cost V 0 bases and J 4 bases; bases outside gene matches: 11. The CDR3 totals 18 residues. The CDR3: CASSQDLLTGGLPYGYTF. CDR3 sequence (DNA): TGTGCCAGCAGCCAAGACCTCCTGACAGGGGGCCTTCCCTATGGCTACACCTTC.

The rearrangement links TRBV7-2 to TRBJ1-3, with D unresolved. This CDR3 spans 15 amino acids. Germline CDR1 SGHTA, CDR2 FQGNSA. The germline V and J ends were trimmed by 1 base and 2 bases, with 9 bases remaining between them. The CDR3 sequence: CASSLGGGTGNTIYF. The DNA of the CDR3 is TGTGCCAGCAGCTTAGGGGGAGGGACTGGAAACACCATATATTTT.

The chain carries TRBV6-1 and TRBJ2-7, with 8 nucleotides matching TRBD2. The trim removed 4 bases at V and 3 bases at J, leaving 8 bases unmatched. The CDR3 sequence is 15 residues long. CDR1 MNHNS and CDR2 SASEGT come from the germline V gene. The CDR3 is CASSASGGPLYEQYF. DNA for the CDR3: TGTGCCAGCAGTGCGAGCGGGGGCCCTCTCTACGAGCAGTACTTC.

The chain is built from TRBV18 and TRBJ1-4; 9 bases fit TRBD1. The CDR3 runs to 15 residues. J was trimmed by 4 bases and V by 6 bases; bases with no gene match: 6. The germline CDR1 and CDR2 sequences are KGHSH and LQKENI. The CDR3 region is CASSFTGGGNEKLFF. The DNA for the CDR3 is TGTGCCAGCTCCTTCACAGGGGGCGGTAATGAAAAACTGTTTTTT.

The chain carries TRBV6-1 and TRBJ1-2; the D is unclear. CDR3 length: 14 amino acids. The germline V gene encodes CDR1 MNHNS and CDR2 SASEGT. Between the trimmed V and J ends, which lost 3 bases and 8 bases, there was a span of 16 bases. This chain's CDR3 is CASSEAGPSRGYTF. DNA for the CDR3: TGTGCCAGCAGTGAGGCAGGTCCCTCCAGGGGCTACACCTTC.

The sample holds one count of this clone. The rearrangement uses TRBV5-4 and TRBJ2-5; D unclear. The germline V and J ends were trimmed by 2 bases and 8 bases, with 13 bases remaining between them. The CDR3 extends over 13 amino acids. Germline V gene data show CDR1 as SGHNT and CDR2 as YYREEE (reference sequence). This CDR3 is CASSLELTETQYF. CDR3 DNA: TGTGCCAGCAGCTTAGAACTAACGGAAACCCAGTACTTC.

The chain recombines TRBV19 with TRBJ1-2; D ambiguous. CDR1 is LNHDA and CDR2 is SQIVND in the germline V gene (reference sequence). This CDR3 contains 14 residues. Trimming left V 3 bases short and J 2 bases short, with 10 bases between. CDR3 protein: CASSIESGNYGYTF. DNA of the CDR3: TGTGCCAGTAGTATTGAGTCCGGAAACTATGGCTACACCTTC.

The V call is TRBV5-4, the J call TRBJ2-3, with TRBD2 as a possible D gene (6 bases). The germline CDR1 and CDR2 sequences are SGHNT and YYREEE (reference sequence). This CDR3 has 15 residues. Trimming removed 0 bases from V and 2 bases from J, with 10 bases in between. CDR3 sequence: CASSLEGLYTDTQYF. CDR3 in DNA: TGTGCCAGCAGCTTGGAGGGACTTTACACAGATACGCAGTATTTT.

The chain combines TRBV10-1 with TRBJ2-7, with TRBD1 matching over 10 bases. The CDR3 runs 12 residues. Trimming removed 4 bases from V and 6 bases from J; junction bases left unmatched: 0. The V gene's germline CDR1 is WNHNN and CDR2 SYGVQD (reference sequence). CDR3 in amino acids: CASSGTGGEQYF. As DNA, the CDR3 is TGCGCCAGCAGTGGGACAGGGGGCGAGCAGTACTTC.

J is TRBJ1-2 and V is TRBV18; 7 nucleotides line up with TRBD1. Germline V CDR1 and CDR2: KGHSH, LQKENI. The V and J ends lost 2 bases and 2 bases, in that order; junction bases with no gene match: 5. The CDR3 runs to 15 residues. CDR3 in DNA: TGTGCCAGCTCACCAAGCGACAGGGCGAACTATGGCTACACCTTC. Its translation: CASSPSDRANYGYTF.

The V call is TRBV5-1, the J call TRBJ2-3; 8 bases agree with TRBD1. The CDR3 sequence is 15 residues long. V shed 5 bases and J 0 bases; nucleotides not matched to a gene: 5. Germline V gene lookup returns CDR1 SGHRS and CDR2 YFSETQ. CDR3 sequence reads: CASRADRASTDTQYF. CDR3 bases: TGCGCCAGCAGGGCGGACAGGGCAAGCACAGATACGCAGTATTTT.

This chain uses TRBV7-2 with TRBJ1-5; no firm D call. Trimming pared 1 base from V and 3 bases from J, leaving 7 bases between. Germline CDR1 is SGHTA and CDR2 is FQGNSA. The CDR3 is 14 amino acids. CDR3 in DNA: TGTGCCAGCAGCTTAGTTGGGATCAATCAGCCCCAGCATTTT. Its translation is CASSLVGINQPQHF.

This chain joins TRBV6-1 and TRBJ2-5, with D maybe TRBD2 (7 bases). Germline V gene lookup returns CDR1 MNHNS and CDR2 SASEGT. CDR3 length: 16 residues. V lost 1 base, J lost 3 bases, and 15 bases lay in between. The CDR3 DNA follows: TGTGCCAGCAGTGAAGGGGGGGGCGGGAGCAAAGAGACCCAGTACTTC. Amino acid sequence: CASSEGGGGSKETQYF.

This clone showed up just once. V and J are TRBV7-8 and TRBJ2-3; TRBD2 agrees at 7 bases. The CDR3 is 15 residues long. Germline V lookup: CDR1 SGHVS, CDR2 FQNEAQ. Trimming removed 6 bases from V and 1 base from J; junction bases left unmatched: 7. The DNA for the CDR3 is TGTGCCAGCAGTACCCTGGCGGGGGGCACAGATACGCAGTATTTT. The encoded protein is CASSTLAGGTDTQYF. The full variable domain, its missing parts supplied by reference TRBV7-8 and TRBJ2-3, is GAGVSQSPRYKVAKRGQDVALRCDPISGHVSLFWYQQALGQGPEFLTYFQNEAQLDKSGLPSDRFFAERPEGSVSTLKIQRTQQEDSAVYLCASSTLAGGTDTQYFGPGTRLTVL.

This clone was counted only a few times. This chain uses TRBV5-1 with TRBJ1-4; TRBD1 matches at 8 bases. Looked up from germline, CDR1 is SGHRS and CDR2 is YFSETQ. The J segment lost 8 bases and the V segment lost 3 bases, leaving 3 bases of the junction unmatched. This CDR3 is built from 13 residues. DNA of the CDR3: TGCGCCAGCAGCTGGACAGGGAGCGAAAAACTGTTTTTT. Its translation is CASSWTGSEKLFF.